The T cell receptor (beta chain) described here comes from a study of T-cell reconstitution after alpha-beta-depleted transplantation in children (dated by TCRdb to the mid-2010s). With regard to the full study: The study quantitatively tracked T-cell immune reconstitution after TCRalphabeta/CD19-depleted allogeneic hematopoietic cell transplantation in children using TCR repertoire profiling.

The library came from PCR. The reads were generated on an Illumina HiSeq 2500. TCR library preparation used molecular barcoding, with unique molecular identifiers applied to normalize quantification of the TCRbeta repertoire. TCRdb took the public reads, trimmed them with fastp at Q25, ran MiXCR for clone calling and kept in-frame beta chains. Records with the same CDR3 protein are collapsed into one entry carrying the most frequent genes and DNA. This sample holds about 92,000 distinct CDR3 sequences; approximately 12% were observed only once. The top ten constitute approximately 14% of the sample. This clonotype was seen repeatedly, ten times or more. Its antigen is still unknown. The input lacks base qualities; no much larger clone sits a single base away. Specimen: PBMCs from the stem cell graft donor, collected from the stem cell graft. The source is a human donor who donated a stem cell graft to a child with inherited bone marrow failure.

This receptor carries the CDR3 CASSLDRPGNTEAFF. The nucleotides are TGCGCCAGCAGCTTGGACCGTCCGGGGAACACTGAAGCTTTCTTT. This chain joins TRBV5-1 to TRBJ1-1, with the D gene too uncertain to name. From its cysteine to its phenylalanine, the CDR3 spans 15 amino acids. CDR3 DNA only is kept here, 45 bases in frame from base 1. V and J lose 0 bases and 1 base, and a span of 10 bases separates them. The germline V gene encodes CDR1 SGHRS and CDR2 YFSETQ.